These 9 T cell receptor beta chains were sequenced from one sample in a study of shared clonotypes between healthy human individuals. Sequencing used immunoSEQ multiplex PCR; TCRdb keeps in-frame clones, though not all of them. Of millions of clones in the sample, over 90% were seen once. Input material: naive CD4+ T cells from PBMCs. Indicated subset: CD45RA+ positively selected. The origin of the receptors is a young man in good health. Some clones in this sample may be carry-over from other donors' samples.

V gene TRBV10-3 combines with J gene TRBJ2-3; 7 bases line up with TRBD2. V lost 8 bases to trimming and J lost 0 bases; unmatched junction nucleotides: 8. This CDR3 region has 15 residues. CDR1 and CDR2 (germline): ENHRY, SYGVKD. CDR3 DNA: TGTGCCATCGGCAAGACTAGCTCCAGCACAGATACGCAGTATTTT. This codes for CAIGKTSSSTDTQYF.

The chain combines TRBV6-5 with TRBJ2-7; no definite D call. The CDR3 is made up of 12 amino acids. Germline lookup yields CDR1 MNHEY and CDR2 SVGAGI. V dropped 6 bases and J dropped 3 bases, with 9 bases sitting between them. The CDR3 sequence is CASSTSDYEQYF. In nucleotides, the CDR3 is TGTGCCAGCAGCACAAGTGACTACGAGCAGTACTTC.

The gene calls are TRBV6-1 and TRBJ2-6; TRBD2 agrees at 7 bases. The ends lost 7 bases at V and 2 bases at J; junction bases unmatched: 2. Germline CDR1 is MNHNS and CDR2 is SASEGT. The CDR3 has 14 residues. CDR3 sequence reads: CASTGGTGANVLTF. CDR3 in DNA: TGTGCCAGCACGGGGGGAACTGGGGCCAACGTCCTGACTTTC.

CDR3 DNA sequence: TGTGCCAGCAGCCGGGGTATAATAGCGGAAGAGACCCAGTACTTC. Translation gives CASSRGIIAEETQYF. The V gene is TRBV7-7, the J gene TRBJ2-5; a weak D match, TRBD2 (6 bases). V shed 5 bases and J shed 3 bases, with 16 bases lying between them. Germline-derived CDR1 and CDR2 are SSHAT and FNYEAQ (reference sequence). CDR3 length: 15 amino acids.

The rearrangement links TRBV4-1 to TRBJ2-5, with D possibly TRBD2 on 6 matching bases. The V gene's germline CDR1 is MGHRA and CDR2 YSYEKL. CDR3 length: 13 amino acids. The V end was cut by 4 bases, the J end by 5 bases, with 11 bases between. Written as DNA, the CDR3 is TGCGCCAGCAGCCTGGGGGGTATCGAGACCCAGTACTTC. Its protein product is CASSLGGIETQYF.

V gene TRBV5-4 combines with J gene TRBJ2-7, with TRBD1 matching over 7 bases. J gave up 5 bases and V 4 bases, and 9 bases lay outside the gene matches. This CDR3 region has 14 residues. The germline V gene has CDR1 SGHNT and CDR2 YYREEE (reference sequence). The CDR3, as DNA: TGTGCCAGCAGCACCAAACAGGGGCGGGACGAGCAGTACTTC. Amino acids: CASSTKQGRDEQYF.

The V and J genes are TRBV28 and TRBJ2-5, with D unresolved. The CDR3 length is 13 residues. Per germline, CDR1 MDHEN and CDR2 SYDVKM. V shed 3 bases and J shed 5 bases, with 10 bases lying between them. CDR3 sequence reads: CASSFKFGETQYF. CDR3 DNA sequence: TGTGCCAGCAGTTTTAAATTCGGGGAGACCCAGTACTTC.

The V gene is TRBV5-1, the J gene TRBJ2-1; TRBD2 aligns across 12 bases. This CDR3 is 16 amino acids long. V lost 4 bases to trimming and J lost 2 bases; unmatched junction nucleotides: 4. Germline-derived CDR1 and CDR2 are SGHRS and YFSETQ. CDR3 residues: CASSARLAGAYNEQFF. The CDR3 coding sequence is TGCGCCAGCAGCGCCCGACTAGCGGGGGCCTACAATGAGCAGTTCTTC.

The genes are TRBV2 and TRBJ2-1, with unresolved D. Germline-derived CDR1 and CDR2 are SNHLY and FYNNEI. V was trimmed by 1 base and J by 9 bases, leaving 10 bases between them. This CDR3 has 13 residues. The CDR3 sequence is CASSEVPAGEQFF. In DNA form, the CDR3 reads TGTGCCAGCAGTGAAGTCCCAGCTGGTGAGCAGTTCTTC.